What follows are 14 T cell receptor beta chains derived from one specimen sequenced in a study of response to subunit inactivated influenza vaccine. TCRdb reanalysed the RT-PCR reads using MiXCR and keeps one entry per CDR3 protein. The data show 500,000 or so distinct CDR3 sequences, approximately 16% seen once. Sequenced here: CD4+ T cells sorted from PBMCs, sampled about 24 months after vaccination. The receptors originated from a man aged 45-69 years who received an inactivated influenza vaccine.

This clonotype was counted at least ten times. The chain recombines TRBV7-2 with TRBJ2-7; D tentatively fits TRBD1 or TRBD2 (5 bases each). V was pared by 7 bases and J by 4 bases, with 17 bases between. This CDR3 has 14 amino acids. The germline CDR1 and CDR2 sequences are SGHTA and FQGNSA. DNA of the CDR3: TGTGCCAGCACCAAGAGTCAGGGACGGTACGAGCAGTACTTC. This gives the protein CASTKSQGRYEQYF.

The rearrangement links TRBV20-1 to TRBJ1-2; D ambiguous. The CDR3 length is 10 residues. The V end was cut by 0 bases, the J end by 11 bases, with 7 bases between. CDR1 is DFQATT, CDR2 SNEGSKA, per germline (reference sequence). For the CDR3, the DNA is TGCAGTGCTAGAGACAGATCTTACACCTTC. Translation: CSARDRSYTF.

This sequence joins TRBV7-8 and TRBJ1-2; perhaps TRBD1 as D (5 bases). The CDR3 runs to 15 residues. The V gene lost 6 bases and the J gene lost 5 bases, with 19 bases spanning the gap. Germline loops: CDR1 SGHVS, CDR2 FQNEAQ. Here the CDR3 reads CASRKAEGPSYGYTF. CDR3 sequence (DNA): TGTGCCAGCAGGAAAGCCGAGGGGCCCTCATATGGCTACACCTTC. Drawing the rest from reference TRBV7-8 and TRBJ1-2, the complete variable domain is GAGVSQSPRYKVAKRGQDVALRCDPISGHVSLFWYQQALGQGPEFLTYFQNEAQLDKSGLPSDRFFAERPEGSVSTLKIQRTQQEDSAVYLCASRKAEGPSYGYTFGSGTRLTVV.

This chain joins TRBV2 and TRBJ2-5; D is perhaps TRBD1 (6 bases). Trimming pared 8 bases from V and 5 bases from J, leaving 18 bases between. Per the germline V gene, CDR1 is SNHLY and CDR2 is FYNNEI. CDR3 length equals 14 residues. This chain's CDR3 is CASGKYRDGETQYF. CDR3 sequence (DNA): TGTGCCAGCGGGAAATACAGGGATGGGGAGACCCAGTACTTC.

This clonotype was seen a few times. The chain has TRBV29-1 and TRBJ2-7, with 9 bases aligning to TRBD2. This CDR3 has 14 residues. Germline V gene sequence: CDR1 SQVTM, CDR2 ANQGSEA. V gave up 4 bases and J gave up 4 bases; unmatched junction bases: 8. CDR3 loop: CSVVGGRAGYEQYF. The CDR3 DNA is TGCAGCGTTGTAGGCGGGAGGGCGGGATACGAGCAGTACTTC.

This clonotype was counted between two and nine times. The chain is built from TRBV6-6 and TRBJ1-3, with D unresolved. The CDR3 sequence is 13 residues long. Trimming stripped 7 bases from V and 0 bases from J, with 7 bases between. Germline CDR1 reads MNHNY; CDR2 reads SVGAGI (reference sequence). The CDR3 sequence is CASTPPSGNTIYF. In DNA, the CDR3 is TGTGCCAGCACTCCCCCCTCTGGAAACACCATATATTTT.

This clonotype was seen a handful of times. This rearrangement joins TRBV20-1 to TRBJ2-1; unclear D gene. CDR1 and CDR2 from the germline V gene are DFQATT and SNEGSKA (reference sequence). There are 15 residues in the CDR3. V gave up 3 bases and J gave up 9 bases, with 21 bases separating them. This chain's CDR3 is CSARPSSVMSPEQFF. DNA of the CDR3: TGCAGTGCTAGGCCCTCATCTGTGATGTCCCCTGAGCAGTTCTTC.

The genes are TRBV2 and TRBJ2-3; unclear D gene. V was cut by 6 bases and J by 2 bases, with 9 bases left in between. The germline V gene has CDR1 SNHLY and CDR2 FYNNEI. The CDR3 extends over 13 amino acids. The CDR3 region is CASRGSPTDTQYF. The CDR3 DNA reads as TGTGCCAGCAGGGGCAGCCCCACAGATACGCAGTATTTT.

This chain joins TRBV3-1 and TRBJ1-5; possibly TRBD1 for D (6 bases). CDR3 length equals 14 residues. The ends were cut back, 1 base at V and 6 bases at J, with 10 bases in the middle. Germline CDR1 and CDR2: LGHDT and YNNKEL (reference sequence). CDR3 sequence (DNA): TGTGCCAGCAGCCAAGGAGGGGGGAGTCAGCCCCAGCATTTT. It codes for CASSQGGGSQPQHF.

This chain joins TRBV3-1 and TRBJ2-1; no clear D. Germline lookup yields CDR1 LGHDT and CDR2 YNNKEL (reference sequence). Trimming left V 1 base short and J 3 bases short, with 7 bases between. The CDR3 is made up of 14 amino acids. The CDR3: CASSQASSYNEQFF. Here the CDR3 DNA reads TGTGCCAGCAGCCAAGCCTCCAGCTACAATGAGCAGTTCTTC.

This clonotype was seen repeatedly, ten times or more. The chain couples TRBV20-1 to TRBJ1-5, with D perhaps TRBD1 (5 bases). CDR3 length: 13 residues. Trimming left V 2 bases short and J 3 bases short, with 8 bases between. Germline CDR1 DFQATT, CDR2 SNEGSKA (reference sequence). The CDR3 loop reads CSARRQNNQPQHF. CDR3 in DNA: TGCAGTGCTAGAAGACAGAACAATCAGCCCCAGCATTTT.

In its sample, this clonotype was seen a few times. J is TRBJ2-7 and V is TRBV29-1; TRBD2 agrees at 8 bases. The V gene end was trimmed by 6 bases and the J gene end by 2 bases; junction bases not matched to a gene: 6. This CDR3 is built from 13 residues. The germline gives CDR1 SQVTM, CDR2 ANQGSEA. CDR3 bases: TGCAGCGTAAGTAGCGGGATGCCCTACGAGCAGTACTTC. Translating it yields CSVSSGMPYEQYF.

V is TRBV18 and J is TRBJ2-7, with D uncertain. The CDR3 covers 14 residues. Trimming removed 0 bases from V and 2 bases from J, with 8 bases in between. Per the germline V gene, CDR1 is KGHSH and CDR2 is LQKENI. The CDR3, as DNA: TGTGCCAGCTCACCACCAGGTAGTACCTACGAGCAGTACTTC. Amino acids: CASSPPGSTYEQYF.

This chain uses TRBV10-3 with TRBJ2-1; TRBD2 is a possible D gene (5 bases). Deletions cut 6 bases from V and 6 bases from J, with 18 bases between. This CDR3 region has 15 residues. Germline-derived CDR1 and CDR2 are ENHRY and SYGVKD. The CDR3 bases are TGTGCCATCAGCCTGGACTTCATCGCTATCAATGAGCAGTTCTTC. Amino acid sequence: CAISLDFIAINEQFF.